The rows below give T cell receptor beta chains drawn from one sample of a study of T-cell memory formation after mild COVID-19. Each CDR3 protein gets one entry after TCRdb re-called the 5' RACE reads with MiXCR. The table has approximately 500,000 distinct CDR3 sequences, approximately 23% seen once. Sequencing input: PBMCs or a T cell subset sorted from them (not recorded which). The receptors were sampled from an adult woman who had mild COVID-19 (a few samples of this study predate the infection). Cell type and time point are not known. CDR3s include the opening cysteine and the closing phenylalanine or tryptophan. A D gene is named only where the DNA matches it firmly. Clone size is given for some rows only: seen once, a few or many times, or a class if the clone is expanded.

DNA: TGTGCCAGCACTTCCGCGGCTACCGTTGGGAGTCGGGATGAAGCTTTCTTT; CDR3: CASTSAATVGSRDEAFF; D: NA; size: NA; J: TRBJ1-1; V: TRBV27
DNA: TGTGCCAGCAGCCACTTCAAGGACAGGCCAGATACGCAGTATTTT; CDR3: CASSHFKDRPDTQYF; D: TRBD1; size: few; J: TRBJ2-3; V: TRBV3-1
DNA: TGCAGTGTTCTTAGCGGGGGGCCCTACGAGCAGTACTTC; CDR3: CSVLSGGPYEQYF; D: TRBD2; size: NA; J: TRBJ2-7; V: TRBV20-1
DNA: TGTGCCAGCAGCCAAGTACGGGGCTTAGGCTATGAGCAGTTCTTC; CDR3: CASSQVRGLGYEQFF; D: NA; size: NA; J: TRBJ2-1; V: TRBV3-1
DNA: TGCGCCAGCAGCTTGCCGGGACTAGCGGCACACGAGCAGTACTTC; CDR3: CASSLPGLAAHEQYF; D: TRBD2; size: NA; J: TRBJ2-7; V: TRBV5-1
DNA: TGCAGTGCTTCTGTACAGGGGAGGGGCGAAGCTTTCTTT; CDR3: CSASVQGRGEAFF; D: TRBD1; size: few; J: TRBJ1-1; V: TRBV20-1
DNA: TGTGCCAGCAGCCTTTCCCGACAGGGGGGGAGGCAAGAGACCCAGTACTTC; CDR3: CASSLSRQGGRQETQYF; D: TRBD1; size: NA; J: TRBJ2-5; V: TRBV7-2
DNA: TGTGCCAGCAGGATGACAGGGGATTCCTACAATGAGCAGTTCTTC; CDR3: CASRMTGDSYNEQFF; D: TRBD1; size: NA; J: TRBJ2-1; V: TRBV11-2
DNA: TGTGCCAGCAGCCTGGGACTAGCGCAGGTGGAGACCCAGTACTTC; CDR3: CASSLGLAQVETQYF; D: TRBD2; size: NA; J: TRBJ2-5; V: TRBV3-1
DNA: TGTGCCTGGACAGGGGGGAACACCGGGGAGCTGTTTTTT; CDR3: CAWTGGNTGELFF; D: TRBD1; size: NA; J: TRBJ2-2; V: TRBV30
DNA: TGCGCCAGCAGCTTGAACCCACCGCTGGGGAACACTGAAGCTTTCTTT; CDR3: CASSLNPPLGNTEAFF; D: NA; size: NA; J: TRBJ1-1; V: TRBV5-1
DNA: TGTGCCACCAGCAGTAGACAGATACCTCGCTCCTACGAGCAGTACTTC; CDR3: CATSSRQIPRSYEQYF; D: NA; size: NA; J: TRBJ2-7; V: TRBV15
DNA: TGTGCCAGCAGTCTGACACGGAGCACTGAAGCTTTCTTT; CDR3: CASSLTRSTEAFF; D: NA; size: NA; J: TRBJ1-1; V: TRBV12-3/TRBV12-4
DNA: TGTGCCAGCAGCTTAAATGGACCACTGTTTTTT; CDR3: CASSLNGPLFF; D: NA; size: NA; J: TRBJ1-4; V: TRBV7-2
DNA: TGTGCCAGCAGGCCTACAGGGGGCCCATCCTACGAGCAGTACTTC; CDR3: CASRPTGGPSYEQYF; D: TRBD1; size: NA; J: TRBJ2-7; V: TRBV12-3/TRBV12-4
DNA: TGCGCCAGCGCATCAGACAGGGTCGGCTACGAGCAGTACTTC; CDR3: CASASDRVGYEQYF; D: TRBD1; size: NA; J: TRBJ2-7; V: TRBV10-1
DNA: TGTGCCAGCAGCTTGAAGCGATATGAGCAGTTCTTC; CDR3: CASSLKRYEQFF; D: NA; size: few; J: TRBJ2-1; V: TRBV5-6
DNA: TGTGCCAGCAGCTTGAGTCACCGTAATTCACCCCTCCACTTT; CDR3: CASSLSHRNSPLHF; D: NA; size: NA; J: TRBJ1-6; V: TRBV5-6
DNA: TGTGCCAGCAGCCAGCCGGGTTCACCCCTCCACTTT; CDR3: CASSQPGSPLHF; D: NA; size: NA; J: TRBJ1-6; V: TRBV7-6
DNA: TGTGCCAGCAGCGGCGGCGGGACAGGGATTAACTATGGCTACACCTTC; CDR3: CASSGGGTGINYGYTF; D: TRBD1; size: few; J: TRBJ1-2; V: TRBV7-2
DNA: TGTGCCAGCAGCCTTCGTACAGGGAAGACTGGAAACACCATATATTTT; CDR3: CASSLRTGKTGNTIYF; D: NA; size: few; J: TRBJ1-3; V: TRBV7-3
DNA: TGTGCCAGCAGCCTCGGGGGGTTACACACAGATACGCAGTATTTT; CDR3: CASSLGGLHTDTQYF; D: TRBD2; size: few; J: TRBJ2-3; V: TRBV7-3
DNA: TGTGCCAGCAGTTTAGGGGCCAGTGGGACGGCCGAGCAGTACTTC; CDR3: CASSLGASGTAEQYF; D: NA; size: few; J: TRBJ2-7; V: TRBV12-3/TRBV12-4
DNA: TGTGCCAGCCGATTAGACGCGACAGGCTCCTACAATGAGCAGTTCTTC; CDR3: CASRLDATGSYNEQFF; D: NA; size: NA; J: TRBJ2-1; V: TRBV27
DNA: TGCGCCAGCAGCTTGGCCCGCGGGAGGGGGACAGATACGCAGTATTTT; CDR3: CASSLARGRGTDTQYF; D: TRBD2; size: NA; J: TRBJ2-3; V: TRBV5-1
DNA: TGTGCCAGCTCACCGGGATCGATCCCGGGACAGGGCTTCCACGAGCAGTACTTC; CDR3: CASSPGSIPGQGFHEQYF; D: TRBD1; size: NA; J: TRBJ2-7; V: TRBV18
DNA: TGTGCCAGCGCGGGGGGGGTGGGAGATGACATTCAGTACTTC; CDR3: CASAGGVGDDIQYF; D: TRBD2; size: NA; J: TRBJ2-4; V: TRBV12-3/TRBV12-4
DNA: TGTGCCAGCAGCTCCGGGACTAGCGTGTCGGGCAATGAGCAGTTCTTC; CDR3: CASSSGTSVSGNEQFF; D: TRBD2; size: few; J: TRBJ2-1; V: TRBV9
DNA: TGTGCCAGCAGTCCCGGGACCCCCCGGGAGCAGTACTTC; CDR3: CASSPGTPREQYF; D: NA; size: NA; J: TRBJ2-7; V: TRBV7-3
DNA: TGTGCCACTGATGGACAGTCTGGAAACACCATATATTTT; CDR3: CATDGQSGNTIYF; D: NA; size: few; J: TRBJ1-3; V: TRBV12-3/TRBV12-4
DNA: TGTGCCAGCAGCCAGAGGGTAGGGGGCAGGTCACCCCTCCACTTT; CDR3: CASSQRVGGRSPLHF; D: TRBD1; size: NA; J: TRBJ1-6; V: TRBV7-3
DNA: TGCAGTGTGCCGCGGGGGAGCTCCTACAATGAGCAGTTCTTC; CDR3: CSVPRGSSYNEQFF; D: TRBD2; size: few; J: TRBJ2-1; V: TRBV20-1
DNA: TGTGCCAGCAGACTCCGGGATCAATTTAACTATGGCTACACCTTC; CDR3: CASRLRDQFNYGYTF; D: NA; size: NA; J: TRBJ1-2; V: TRBV6-6
DNA: TGTGCCAGCAGTAGCGCCGGGACTGAATTCTACGAGCAGTACTTC; CDR3: CASSSAGTEFYEQYF; D: NA; size: once; J: TRBJ2-7; V: TRBV6-5
DNA: TGCGCCAGCAGCCACGAGACCCGGGCACCCTACGAGCAGTACTTC; CDR3: CASSHETRAPYEQYF; D: NA; size: few; J: TRBJ2-7; V: TRBV4-1
DNA: TGCGCCAGCAGCCCGGACATTCCGCCGGGGCTTGAGCAGTTCTTC; CDR3: CASSPDIPPGLEQFF; D: NA; size: NA; J: TRBJ2-1; V: TRBV5-1
DNA: TGTGCCAGCAGTTTTAGCGTACTATACAATGAGCAGTTCTTC; CDR3: CASSFSVLYNEQFF; D: NA; size: few; J: TRBJ2-1; V: TRBV6-5
DNA: TGCAGTGCTAGGGGACAGTGGACTGAAGCTTTCTTT; CDR3: CSARGQWTEAFF; D: TRBD1; size: few; J: TRBJ1-1; V: TRBV20-1
DNA: TGCAGCGTTGAATTAGGGATCGAGCAGTTCTTC; CDR3: CSVELGIEQFF; D: NA; size: many; J: TRBJ2-1; V: TRBV29-1
DNA: TGTGCCAGCAGCCCACCGGACACCTCCTACGAGCAGTACTTC; CDR3: CASSPPDTSYEQYF; D: NA; size: NA; J: TRBJ2-7; V: TRBV7-2
DNA: TGTGCCAGCAGCTCCCTAGCGGGGGGCCACATCATAAACACCGGGGAGCTGTTTTTT; CDR3: CASSSLAGGHIINTGELFF; D: TRBD2; size: NA; J: TRBJ2-2; V: TRBV7-6
DNA: TGCGCCAGCAGCCCGGTCCAGGGGGAGGACTACGAGCAGTACTTC; CDR3: CASSPVQGEDYEQYF; D: NA; size: NA; J: TRBJ2-7; V: TRBV4-1
DNA: TGCGCCAGCAGCTGGGAGGGGGAAGAAGAGACCCAGTACTTC; CDR3: CASSWEGEEETQYF; D: NA; size: few; J: TRBJ2-5; V: TRBV5-1
DNA: TGCGCCAGCAGCTCTTACGGGACTAGCGGGACAAGCTCCTACAATGAGCAGTTCTTC; CDR3: CASSSYGTSGTSSYNEQFF; D: TRBD2; size: few; J: TRBJ2-1; V: TRBV5-1
DNA: TGTGCCAGCTCACCGTCGGGGCAGACGGCTTTCTTT; CDR3: CASSPSGQTAFF; D: NA; size: NA; J: TRBJ1-1; V: TRBV18
DNA: TGTGCCAGCAAAGGGGACAGGGGGGAACATGGCTACACCTTC; CDR3: CASKGDRGEHGYTF; D: TRBD1; size: NA; J: TRBJ1-2; V: TRBV6-5
DNA: TGTGCCAGCAGCTTGGACGGAAAGAAGTTCTTC; CDR3: CASSLDGKKFF; D: NA; size: few; J: TRBJ2-1; V: TRBV11-2
DNA: TGTGCCAGCTCACCACCGTTGGGGGTCCAAGAGACCCAGTACTTC; CDR3: CASSPPLGVQETQYF; D: NA; size: NA; J: TRBJ2-5; V: TRBV18
DNA: TGCGCCAGCAGCTTGGTTCAAGTTGGAGAGACCCAGTACTTC; CDR3: CASSLVQVGETQYF; D: NA; size: NA; J: TRBJ2-5; V: TRBV5-1
DNA: TGTGCCAGCAGTTACTGGAAGGGTACAACTGAAGCTTTCTTT; CDR3: CASSYWKGTTEAFF; D: NA; size: NA; J: TRBJ1-1; V: TRBV6-5
DNA: TGTGCCAGCAGCTTTAGCGGGAGGCTCTACTTC; CDR3: CASSFSGRLYF; D: TRBD2; size: NA; J: TRBJ2-5; V: TRBV9
DNA: TGCGCCAGCAGTGGATGGGGGGGGCACAATGAGCAGTTCTTC; CDR3: CASSGWGGHNEQFF; D: NA; size: NA; J: TRBJ2-1; V: TRBV5-1